This record looks at one TCR beta chain sequence and its context. Antigen specificity is unknown. Healthy donors had no documented immune events, such as infections, while sampled. This specimen comes from a study of identifying expanded T cells in peripheral blood. Study results and limitations: Clone count variance between approximately two-week samples rose with total template count.

The germline V gene encodes CDR1 SGHTA and CDR2 FQGNSA. V was clipped by 8 bases and J by 4 bases, with 17 bases between them. The CDR3 has 14 amino acids. Some clones are missing from TCRdb's copy, which holds only in-frame ones; the method was immunoSEQ multiplex PCR. The data hold over 90,000 clones, with around 90% observed a single time. The material sequenced was blood. The TCR sequence derives from a person aged 18-70 years in good health. The chain combines TRBV7-2 with TRBJ2-5; the D gene is possibly TRBD2 (5 bases). CDR3 coding DNA: TGTGCCAGCGCGACACGGGAAGACGGAGAGACCCAGTACTTC. Its translation: CASATREDGETQYF. Complete variable domain (other parts from reference TRBV7-2 and TRBJ2-5): GAGVSQSPSNKVTEKGKDVELRCDPISGHTALYWYRQSLGQGLEFLIYFQGNSAPDKSGLPSDRFSAERTGGSVSTLTIQRTQQEDSAVYLCASATREDGETQYFGPGTRLLVL.